The following is a T cell receptor (beta chain) sequence with its context. TCRdb fed the RT-PCR reads into MiXCR, producing one record per CDR3 protein. The sample contains approximately 720,000 distinct CDR3 sequences, around 14% of which appear only once. This CDR3 comprises 16 residues. With V trimmed by 1 base and J by 0 bases, 1 base remained unmatched. Germline V lookup: CDR1 MNHEY, CDR2 SVGEGT. The chain carries TRBV6-2 or TRBV6-3 and TRBJ2-2, with 8 bases that match TRBD2. The receptor was derived from a female donor in good health, serving as a healthy control. The sequenced material came from memory CD4+ T cells from blood. This CDR3 is CASSYLGLANTGELFF. The CDR3 nucleotides read TGTGCCAGCAGTTACTTGGGACTAGCGAACACCGGGGAGCTGTTTTTT.